Below, 6 T cell receptor beta chains from the same sample are listed, as sequenced in a study of blood T cell repertoires in COVID-19. The method was immunoSEQ multiplex PCR; TCRdb's version includes in-frame clones alone and lacks a portion of them. The data contain about 140,000 clones, roughly 80% of them singletons. Sequences were obtained from peripheral blood. The receptors here all came from a woman aged 60-75 years with acute or convalescent COVID-19.

At least ten counts were recorded for this clone. V usage is TRBV27 and J usage is TRBJ2-2; 11 bases align to TRBD2. Per germline, CDR1 MNHEY and CDR2 SMNVEV (reference sequence). V shed 6 bases and J 3 bases; nucleotides not matched to a gene: 6. The CDR3 has 16 residues. The CDR3 sequence: CASRELAGDHTGELFF. CDR3 nucleotide sequence: TGTGCCAGCAGAGAACTAGCGGGAGACCACACCGGGGAGCTGTTTTTT.

This clone was counted a few times. This rearrangement joins TRBV5-4 to TRBJ2-5; 12 bases map to TRBD2. Germline V CDR1 and CDR2: SGHNT, YYREEE (reference sequence). The CDR3 is made up of 17 amino acids. With 5 bases clipped from V and 5 bases from J, the junction kept 13 bases outside the gene matches. The CDR3 nucleotides read TGTGCCAGCAGGTTCGAGACTAGCGGGAGTTCGGGGGAGACCCAGTACTTC. Amino acids: CASRFETSGSSGETQYF.

This clone was recorded a few times. The gene calls are TRBV19 and TRBJ2-5, with a possible D match to TRBD2 (5 bases). Looked up from germline, CDR1 is LNHDA and CDR2 is SQIVND (reference sequence). There are 15 residues in the CDR3. With 5 bases removed from V and 5 bases from J, the gap between germline ends came to 18 bases. This CDR3 is CASSDTDTSGETQYF. The CDR3 DNA reads TGTGCCAGTAGTGACACAGACACATCGGGGGAGACCCAGTACTTC.

The chain recombines TRBV3-1 (or the pseudogene TRBV3-2) with TRBJ1-2; D is possibly TRBD1 (5 bases). Germline V CDR1 and CDR2: LGHDT, YNNKEL (reference sequence). The CDR3 sequence is 17 residues long. V was shortened by 0 bases and J by 4 bases, with 18 bases between the two germline ends. The chain's CDR3 is CASSQDRSGPRGYGYTF. The CDR3, as DNA: TGTGCCAGCAGCCAAGATAGGTCAGGGCCGAGAGGCTATGGCTACACCTTC.

The chain joins TRBV2 to TRBJ2-1, with TRBD2 identical over 12 bases. V was clipped by 4 bases and J by 9 bases; unmatched bases: 4. Germline V gene data show CDR1 as SNHLY and CDR2 as FYNNEI. The CDR3 length is 14 residues. CDR3: CASSGLAGEGEQFF. Here the CDR3 DNA reads TGTGCCAGCAGTGGACTAGCGGGAGAGGGTGAGCAGTTCTTC.

The chain carries TRBV19 and TRBJ1-1, with D unclear. Trimming shortened V by 9 bases and J by 5 bases, and 16 bases separated the two germline ends. CDR1 and CDR2 from the germline V gene are LNHDA and SQIVND (reference sequence). There are 13 residues in the CDR3. CDR3 loop: CASTRRGETEAFF. Here the CDR3 DNA reads TGTGCCAGCACTCGAAGAGGAGAAACTGAAGCTTTCTTT.